The clone carrying this T cell receptor (beta chain) occurred many times. These data belong to a study of identical twins. TCRdb reprocessed the 5' RACE reads via MiXCR and lists one record per CDR3 protein. The top ten hold approximately 11% of the sample, which has some 240,000 distinct CDR3 sequences, 8% to 11% seen once. The CDR3 runs to 15 residues. Deletions cut 4 bases from V and 0 bases from J, with 11 bases between. Looked up from germline, CDR1 is SGHRS and CDR2 is YFSETQ. This receptor was identified in a man between 50 and 59 years old in good health. The sample taken for sequencing was memory T cells sorted from blood. The J gene is TRBJ1-5, the V gene TRBV5-1, with D perhaps matching TRBD1 (5 bases). The CDR3 protein is CASSPRGDSNQPQHF. CDR3 nucleotide sequence: TGCGCCAGCAGCCCGCGAGGGGATAGCAATCAGCCCCAGCATTTT.